Below are 28 T cell receptor beta chains sequenced from a single sample in a study of T cells in Graves' hyperthyroidism and ophthalmopathy. RNA transcripts gave rise to amplified TCR beta CDR3 regions. HTBI primers were the set used in a first-round RT-PCR of the TCR CDR3. Each CDR3 protein is one row after TCRdb ran MiXCR on the multiplex PCR reads. This table holds 550,000 to 600,000 distinct CDR3 sequences, 40% to 55% found once. Material: peripheral blood or thyroid tissue (not recorded which). The receptors here all came from an adult woman with Graves' disease, either hyperthyroidism or ophthalmopathy (not recorded which).

Ten or more counts support this clonotype. CDR3 sequence reads: CSVEGGASGNTIYF. The CDR3 DNA reads as TGCAGCGTTGAAGGCGGGGCATCTGGAAACACCATATATTTT. The chain carries TRBV29-1 and TRBJ1-3, with D maybe TRBD1 (5 bases). The V gene lost 1 base and the J gene lost 1 base, with 8 bases spanning the gap. CDR1 and CDR2 from the germline V gene are SQVTM and ANQGSEA. This CDR3 region has 14 residues.

The rearrangement joins TRBV29-1 to TRBJ2-1, with a weak D call TRBD2 (5 bases). The length of the CDR3 is 14 residues. Trimming cost V 0 bases and J 6 bases, with 12 bases left between them. Germline V gives CDR1 SQVTM, CDR2 ANQGSEA. CDR3 amino acids: CSVEDYSEVNEQFF. For the CDR3, the DNA is TGCAGCGTTGAAGACTACTCGGAGGTCAATGAGCAGTTCTTC.

In this sample, this clonotype turned up many times. The genes are TRBV4-1 and TRBJ2-7; TRBD2 is a possible D gene (6 bases). The germline V gene has CDR1 MGHRA and CDR2 YSYEKL. Trimming removed 0 bases from V and 1 base from J, with 13 bases in between. The CDR3 is 16 residues long. This CDR3 reads CASSQEGWRESYEQYF. The DNA for the CDR3 is TGCGCCAGCAGCCAAGAAGGGTGGAGGGAATCCTACGAGCAGTACTTC.

This clonotype was observed many times. The J gene is TRBJ1-6, the V gene TRBV4-1; D perhaps matches TRBD1 (6 bases). Trimming left V 9 bases short and J 10 bases short, with 22 bases between. The germline CDR1 and CDR2 sequences are MGHRA and YSYEKL. This CDR3 spans 15 amino acids. CDR3 nucleotides: TGCGCCAGTCACGCCCGGGGGCACACAGGCTCACCCCTCCACTTT. Translated, it gives CASHARGHTGSPLHF.

The rearrangement links TRBV7-9 to TRBJ2-5; D tentatively reads TRBD1 or TRBD2 (6 bases each). The ends were cut back, 6 bases at V and 7 bases at J, with 15 bases in the middle. Germline V CDR1 and CDR2: SEHNR, FQNEAQ (reference sequence). This CDR3 region has 13 residues. CDR3 DNA: TGTGCCAGCAGTCTCACAGGGAGGCGGACCCAGTACTTC. Protein product: CASSLTGRRTQYF.

This sequence joins TRBV25-1 and TRBJ2-5, with D unresolved. The germline V gene has CDR1 MGHDK and CDR2 SYGVNS. This CDR3 comprises 16 residues. Trimming took 3 bases from V and 5 from J, leaving 19 bases between them. The CDR3 region has the DNA TGTGCCAGCAGTGATCACATGGAAATGCGATGGGAGACCCAGTACTTC. Translation: CASSDHMEMRWETQYF.

The chain couples TRBV10-3 to TRBJ2-5, with 7 positions matching TRBD1. This CDR3 has 14 residues. CDR1 and CDR2 from the germline V gene are ENHRY and SYGVKD. The J segment lost 1 base and the V segment lost 8 bases, leaving 7 bases of the junction unmatched. CDR3 in DNA: TGTGCCATCGGGGGACAGCCATCCCAAGAGACCCAGTACTTC. Its translation is CAIGGQPSQETQYF.

This clonotype was picked up a small number of times. The chain employs TRBV2 and TRBJ2-6, with TRBD1 matching over 8 bases. V was clipped by 5 bases and J by 2 bases; unmatched bases: 2. Germline V CDR1 and CDR2: SNHLY, FYNNEI. This CDR3 contains 15 residues. CDR3 coding DNA: TGTGCCAGCAGTTCAGGGGGCACTGGGGCCAACGTCCTGACTTTC. This encodes CASSSGGTGANVLTF.

V usage is TRBV9 and J usage is TRBJ2-5, with 8 bases lining up with TRBD2. This CDR3 is 17 amino acids long. Germline-derived CDR1 and CDR2 are SGDLS and YYNGEE. The trim removed 1 base at V and 2 bases at J, leaving 10 bases unmatched. The CDR3 bases are TGTGCCAGCAGCGTATCACCCGGGGGGGGAGCGCAAGAGACCCAGTACTTC. This encodes CASSVSPGGGAQETQYF.

This clonotype showed up just once. V usage is TRBV2 and J usage is TRBJ1-4; the D is unclear. V was clipped by 7 bases and J by 7 bases, with 13 bases between them. This CDR3 has 13 residues. Germline values: CDR1 SNHLY, CDR2 FYNNEI. This chain's CDR3 is CASKNGRLEKLFF. The CDR3 coding sequence is TGTGCCAGCAAAAATGGGAGGCTTGAAAAACTGTTTTTT.

This sequence joins TRBV29-1 and TRBJ1-2; the D gene is possibly TRBD1 (5 bases). Per germline, CDR1 SQVTM and CDR2 ANQGSEA. The CDR3 covers 12 residues. The V end was cut by 3 bases, the J end by 4 bases, with 9 bases between. As DNA, the CDR3 is TGCAGCGTTGATGCCGGGACCTATGGCTACACCTTC. Protein: CSVDAGTYGYTF.

This clonotype was recorded many times. The chain is built from TRBV6-5 and TRBJ2-5; D possibly corresponds to TRBD2 (6 bases). The ends were cut back, 4 bases at V and 4 bases at J, with 13 bases in the middle. The length of the CDR3 is 14 residues. The germline CDR1 and CDR2 sequences are MNHEY and SVGAGI. The chain's CDR3 is CASSSPGLPETQYF. The CDR3, as DNA: TGTGCCAGCAGTTCCCCGGGACTCCCAGAGACCCAGTACTTC.

The V and J genes are TRBV20-1 and TRBJ1-2; TRBD1 matches 8 bases. The CDR3 extends over 14 amino acids. The junction had 7 bases not matched to a gene; V was cut back by 3 bases and J by 4 bases. Germline CDR1 reads DFQATT; CDR2 reads SNEGSKA (reference sequence). The CDR3 DNA follows: TGCAGTGCTAGGGCAGGACAGGGAATCTATGGCTACACCTTC. Translation gives CSARAGQGIYGYTF.

V is TRBV12-3 or TRBV12-4 and J is TRBJ2-5, with 7 bases matching TRBD2. This CDR3 comprises 16 residues. J gave up 5 bases and V 3 bases, and 12 bases lay outside the gene matches. The CDR3 loop reads CASSFGGRLAGETQYF. Written as DNA, the CDR3 is TGTGCCAGCAGTTTCGGGGGGAGGTTAGCGGGTGAGACCCAGTACTTC.

The CDR3, as DNA: TGTGCCAGCAGCCAACTAATGAGAGGGGAGCTGTTTTTT. This translates into CASSQLMRGELFF. The V and J genes are TRBV7-6 and TRBJ2-2; unclear D gene. Deletions cut 5 bases from V and 8 bases from J, with 12 bases between. There are 13 residues in the CDR3. Germline CDR1 reads SGHVS; CDR2 reads FNYEAQ.

The chain couples TRBV4-1 to TRBJ1-2; D is possibly TRBD1 (5 bases). The germline CDR1 and CDR2 sequences are MGHRA and YSYEKL. Trimming cost V 5 bases and J 4 bases, with 23 bases left between them. The CDR3 contains 17 residues. CDR3 DNA: TGCGCCAGCAGCTTGGACGTGGACACTGAAGCTTTCTATGGCTACACCTTC. Protein: CASSLDVDTEAFYGYTF.

In regard to this clonotype: The junction does not match germline at one end; this may be a read error. The V call is TRBV7-9, the J call TRBJ1-4, with 7 bases fitting TRBD1. CDR3 length: 16 amino acids. Germline CDR1 is SEHNR and CDR2 is FQNEAQ (reference sequence). The CDR3 DNA reads TGTGCCAGCAGCATAGCCAGGACAGGCATCCGAGAAAAACTGTTTTTT. Amino acids: CASSIARTGIREKLFF.

At least ten counts were recorded for this clonotype. The genes are TRBV7-2 and TRBJ2-7; unclear D gene. V was pared by 2 bases and J by 3 bases, with 11 bases between. This CDR3 spans 14 amino acids. CDR1 is SGHTA and CDR2 is FQGNSA in the germline V gene. CDR3 amino acids: CASSLQEGLYEQYF. For the CDR3, the DNA is TGTGCCAGCAGCTTACAGGAAGGTCTCTACGAGCAGTACTTC.

The chain combines TRBV7-3 with TRBJ1-5; D is undetermined. The CDR3 consists of 14 residues. Between the trimmed V and J ends, which lost 2 bases and 5 bases, there was a span of 10 bases. Germline V gene lookup returns CDR1 SGHTA and CDR2 FQGTGA. The CDR3 region has the DNA TGTGCCAGCAGCTTAGCGGTCCTTTATCAGCCCCAGCATTTT. Translating gives CASSLAVLYQPQHF.

J is TRBJ2-7 and V is TRBV5-1; D is perhaps TRBD1 (5 bases). The CDR3 has 14 amino acids. Between the trimmed V and J ends, which lost 3 bases and 3 bases, there was a span of 13 bases. Looked up from germline, CDR1 is SGHRS and CDR2 is YFSETQ. The CDR3 sequence: CASSSDRGNYEQYF. CDR3 bases: TGCGCCAGCAGCTCCGACAGAGGTAACTACGAGCAGTACTTC.

This chain uses TRBV10-3 with TRBJ2-7; tentatively, D is TRBD1 (6 bases). The length of the CDR3 is 14 residues. V shed 7 bases and J shed 2 bases, with 15 bases lying between them. CDR1 and CDR2 (germline): ENHRY, SYGVKD. The CDR3: CAIKAGEPTYEQYF. The CDR3 DNA follows: TGTGCCATCAAAGCAGGGGAACCAACCTACGAGCAGTACTTC.

The genes are TRBV10-2 and TRBJ1-6, with D perhaps TRBD1 (6 bases). V lost 3 bases to trimming and J lost 6 bases, with 9 bases between them. Per germline, CDR1 WSHSY and CDR2 SAAADI. The CDR3 consists of 14 residues. The DNA of the CDR3 is TGCGCCAGCAGTGAAGGGGGGTTTAATTCACCCCTCCACTTT. Amino acids: CASSEGGFNSPLHF.

This clonotype has at least ten counts. The rearrangement links TRBV6-1 to TRBJ1-5; D call uncertain. Trimming removed 8 bases at V and 3 bases at J, with 8 bases between. CDR3 length equals 12 residues. Germline V lookup: CDR1 MNHNS, CDR2 SASEGT. The CDR3 region is CASRRVNQPQHF. The CDR3 DNA is TGTGCCAGCCGAAGGGTCAATCAGCCCCAGCATTTT.

The chain joins TRBV29-1 to TRBJ1-2; tentative D call: TRBD1 (5 bases). Germline CDR1 reads SQVTM; CDR2 reads ANQGSEA. The CDR3 spans 12 residues. V was cut by 3 bases and J by 5 bases, with 10 bases left in between. The CDR3 sequence is CSVDVRGYGYTF. The CDR3 nucleotides read TGCAGCGTTGACGTCCGGGGGTATGGCTACACCTTC.

This clonotype was found many times. This sequence joins TRBV12-3 or TRBV12-4 and TRBJ1-5; D may be TRBD1 (5 bases). Trimming removed 7 bases at V and 0 bases at J, with 19 bases between. CDR3 size: 17 residues. The CDR3 is CASTNDGGSYSNQPQHF. The CDR3 region has the DNA TGTGCCAGCACCAATGATGGGGGTTCCTATAGCAATCAGCCCCAGCATTTT.

The chain joins TRBV15 to TRBJ1-1; D remains unclear. Germline V gene sequence: CDR1 LNHNV, CDR2 YYDKDF (reference sequence). Trimming pared 1 base from V and 3 bases from J, leaving 9 bases between. This CDR3 has 14 residues. CDR3 residues: CATSRGLDYTEAFF. DNA of the CDR3: TGTGCCACCAGCAGAGGACTCGATTACACTGAAGCTTTCTTT.

This clonotype was counted once. The chain joins TRBV7-9 to TRBJ2-7; tentatively, D is TRBD1 or TRBD2 (5 bases each). V lost 3 bases, J lost 4 bases, and 13 bases lay in between. In germline, CDR1 is SEHNR, CDR2 FQNEAQ (reference sequence). The CDR3 consists of 14 residues. CDR3 nucleotides: TGTGCCAGCAGCTTTGGGGGTTTTATGTACGAGCAGTACTTC. Translation gives CASSFGGFMYEQYF.

This clonotype has ten or more counts. V is TRBV2 and J is TRBJ2-3; no clear D gene. V dropped 3 bases and J dropped 3 bases, with 4 bases sitting between them. Germline V gene data show CDR1 as SNHLY and CDR2 as FYNNEI. This CDR3 comprises 12 residues. The CDR3 loop is CASSDLTDTQYF. The DNA for the CDR3 is TGTGCCAGCAGTGACCTAACAGATACGCAGTATTTT.